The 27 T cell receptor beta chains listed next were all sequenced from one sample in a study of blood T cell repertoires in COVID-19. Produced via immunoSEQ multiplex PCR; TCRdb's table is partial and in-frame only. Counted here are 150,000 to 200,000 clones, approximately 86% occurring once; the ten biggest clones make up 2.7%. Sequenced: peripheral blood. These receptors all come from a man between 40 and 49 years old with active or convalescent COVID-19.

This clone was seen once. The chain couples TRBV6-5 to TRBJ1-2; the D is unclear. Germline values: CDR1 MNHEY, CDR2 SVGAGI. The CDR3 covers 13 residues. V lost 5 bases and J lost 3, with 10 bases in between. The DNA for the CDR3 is TGTGCCAGCAGTCCGCGGGCTGACTATGGCTACACCTTC. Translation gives CASSPRADYGYTF.

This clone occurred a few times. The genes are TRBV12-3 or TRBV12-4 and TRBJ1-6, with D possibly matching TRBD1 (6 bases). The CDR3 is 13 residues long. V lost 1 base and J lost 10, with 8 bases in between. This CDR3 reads CASSLDRVSPLHF. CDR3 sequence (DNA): TGTGCCAGCAGTTTAGACAGGGTATCACCCCTCCACTTT.

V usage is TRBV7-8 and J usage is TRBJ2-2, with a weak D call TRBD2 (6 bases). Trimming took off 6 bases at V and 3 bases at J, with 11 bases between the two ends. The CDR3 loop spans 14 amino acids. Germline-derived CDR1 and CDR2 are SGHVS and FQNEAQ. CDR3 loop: CASRGTGDTGELFF. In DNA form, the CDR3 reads TGTGCCAGCAGGGGGACGGGGGACACCGGGGAGCTGTTTTTT.

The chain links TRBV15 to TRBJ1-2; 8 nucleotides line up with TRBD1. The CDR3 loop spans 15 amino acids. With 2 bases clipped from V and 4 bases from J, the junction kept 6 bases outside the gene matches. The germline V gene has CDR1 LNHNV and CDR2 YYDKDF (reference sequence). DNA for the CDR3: TGTGCCACCAGCAGAAAGGACAGGGATGGCTATGGCTACACCTTC. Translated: CATSRKDRDGYGYTF. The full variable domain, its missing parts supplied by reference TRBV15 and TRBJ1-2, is DAMVIQNPRYQVTQFGKPVTLSCSQTLNHNVMYWYQQKSSQAPKLLFHYYDKDFNNEADTPDNFQSRRPNTSFCFLDIRSPGLGDTAMYLCATSRKDRDGYGYTFGSGTRLTVV.

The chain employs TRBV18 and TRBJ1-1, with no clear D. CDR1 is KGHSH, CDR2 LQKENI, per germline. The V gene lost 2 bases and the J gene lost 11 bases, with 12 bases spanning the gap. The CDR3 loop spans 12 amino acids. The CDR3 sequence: CASSPERRVAFF. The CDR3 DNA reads TGTGCCAGCTCACCAGAAAGAAGAGTGGCTTTCTTT.

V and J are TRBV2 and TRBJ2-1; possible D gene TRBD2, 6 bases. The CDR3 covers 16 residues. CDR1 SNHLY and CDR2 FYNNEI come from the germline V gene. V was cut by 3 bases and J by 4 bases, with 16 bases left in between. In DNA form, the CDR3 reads TGTGCCAGCAGTGAGGGCCCCGGAGGGGTTTACAATGAGCAGTTCTTC. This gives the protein CASSEGPGGVYNEQFF.

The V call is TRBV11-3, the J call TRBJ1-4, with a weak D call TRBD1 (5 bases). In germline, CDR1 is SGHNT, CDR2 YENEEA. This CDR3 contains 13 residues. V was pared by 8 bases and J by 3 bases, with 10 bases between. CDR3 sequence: CASGGSANEKLFF. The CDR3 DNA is TGTGCCAGCGGGGGGAGCGCTAATGAAAAACTGTTTTTT.

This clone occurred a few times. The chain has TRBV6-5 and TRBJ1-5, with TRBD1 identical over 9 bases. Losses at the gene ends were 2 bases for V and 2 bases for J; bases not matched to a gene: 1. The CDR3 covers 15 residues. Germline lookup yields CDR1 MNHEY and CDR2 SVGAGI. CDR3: CASSYRTGGNQPQHF. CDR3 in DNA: TGTGCCAGCAGTTACCGGACAGGGGGCAATCAGCCCCAGCATTTT.

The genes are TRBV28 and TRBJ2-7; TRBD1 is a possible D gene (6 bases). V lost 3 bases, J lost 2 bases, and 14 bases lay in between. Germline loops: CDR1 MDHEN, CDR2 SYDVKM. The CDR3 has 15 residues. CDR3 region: CASSFPPGAAYEQYF. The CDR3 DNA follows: TGTGCCAGCAGTTTTCCCCCAGGGGCCGCCTACGAGCAGTACTTC.

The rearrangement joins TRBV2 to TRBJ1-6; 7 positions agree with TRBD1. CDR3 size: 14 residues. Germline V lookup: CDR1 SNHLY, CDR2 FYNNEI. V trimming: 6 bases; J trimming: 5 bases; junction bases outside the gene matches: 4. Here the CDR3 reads CASSRTGDNSPLHF. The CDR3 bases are TGTGCCAGCAGCAGGACAGGCGATAATTCACCCCTCCACTTT. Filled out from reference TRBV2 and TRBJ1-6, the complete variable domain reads EPEVTQTPSHQVTQMGQEVILRCVPISNHLYFYWYRQILGQKVEFLVSFYNNEISEKSEIFDDQFSVERPDGSNFTLKIRSTKLEDSAMYFCASSRTGDNSPLHFGNGTRLTVT.

CDR3 DNA: TGTGCCAGCAGCTCCGGGACAGCCTCCAATGAGCAGTTCTTC. Residues: CASSSGTASNEQFF. The genes are TRBV5-4 and TRBJ2-1, with 7 positions matching TRBD1. The junction had 6 bases not matched to a gene; V was cut back by 3 bases and J by 6 bases. The CDR3 has 14 residues. Germline CDR1 and CDR2: SGHNT and YYREEE (reference sequence).

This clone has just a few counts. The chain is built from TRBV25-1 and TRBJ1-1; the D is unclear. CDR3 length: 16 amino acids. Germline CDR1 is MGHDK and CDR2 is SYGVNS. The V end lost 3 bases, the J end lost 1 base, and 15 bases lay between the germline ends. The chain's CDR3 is CASSDSPVPRNTEAFF. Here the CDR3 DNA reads TGTGCCAGCAGTGACTCCCCCGTTCCGCGGAACACTGAAGCTTTCTTT.

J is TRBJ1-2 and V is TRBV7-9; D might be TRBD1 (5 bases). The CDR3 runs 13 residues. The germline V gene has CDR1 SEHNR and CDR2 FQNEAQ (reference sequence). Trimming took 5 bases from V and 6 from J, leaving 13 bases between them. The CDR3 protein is CASSPAQGNGYTF. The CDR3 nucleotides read TGTGCCAGCAGCCCGGCTCAGGGAAATGGCTACACCTTC.

The CDR3 sequence: CASSATSGFTDTQYF. In DNA, the CDR3 is TGTGCCAGCAGCGCTACTAGCGGTTTCACAGATACGCAGTATTTT. The chain links TRBV5-4 to TRBJ2-3, with TRBD2 identical over 8 bases. Germline CDR1 SGHNT, CDR2 YYREEE (reference sequence). The CDR3 length is 15 residues. V shed 4 bases, J shed 2 bases, and the junction held 6 bases outside the gene matches. The variable domain in full, with the rest retrieved from reference TRBV5-4 and TRBJ2-3, is ETGVTQSPTHLIKTRGQQVTLRCSSQSGHNTVSWYQQALGQGPQFIFQYYREEENGRGNFPPRFSGLQFPNYSSELNVNALELDDSALYLCASSATSGFTDTQYFGPGTRLTVL.

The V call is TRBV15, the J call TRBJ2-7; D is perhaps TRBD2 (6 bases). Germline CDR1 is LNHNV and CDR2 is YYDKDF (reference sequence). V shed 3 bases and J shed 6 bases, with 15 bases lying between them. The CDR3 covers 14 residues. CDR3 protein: CATSSGGAVGEQYF. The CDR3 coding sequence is TGTGCCACCAGCAGTGGAGGGGCGGTCGGCGAGCAGTACTTC.

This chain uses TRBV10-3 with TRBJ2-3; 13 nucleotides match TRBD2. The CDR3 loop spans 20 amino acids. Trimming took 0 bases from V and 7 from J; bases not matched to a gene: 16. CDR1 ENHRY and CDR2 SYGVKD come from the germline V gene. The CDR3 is CAISESSGLAGAPPGYTQYF. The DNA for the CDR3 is TGTGCCATCAGTGAGTCATCAGGACTAGCGGGGGCTCCACCTGGGTATACGCAGTATTTT.

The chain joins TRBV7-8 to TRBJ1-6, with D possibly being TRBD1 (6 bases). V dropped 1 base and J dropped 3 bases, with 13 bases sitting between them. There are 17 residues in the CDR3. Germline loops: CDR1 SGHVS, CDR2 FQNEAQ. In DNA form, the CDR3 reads TGTGCCAGCAGCTTAGGAGGGGGGGTGCTCTATAATTCACCCCTCCACTTT. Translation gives CASSLGGGVLYNSPLHF.

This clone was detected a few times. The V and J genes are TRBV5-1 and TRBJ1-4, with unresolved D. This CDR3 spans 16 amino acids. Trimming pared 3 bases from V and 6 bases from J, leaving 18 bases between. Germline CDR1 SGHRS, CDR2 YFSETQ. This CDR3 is CASSWEGAGADEKLFF. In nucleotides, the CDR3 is TGCGCCAGCAGCTGGGAGGGTGCAGGCGCGGATGAAAAACTGTTTTTT.

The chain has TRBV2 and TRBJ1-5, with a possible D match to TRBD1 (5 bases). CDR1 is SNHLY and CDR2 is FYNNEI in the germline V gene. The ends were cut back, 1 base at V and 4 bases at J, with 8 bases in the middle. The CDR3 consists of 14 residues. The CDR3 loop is CASSEGGGNQPQHF. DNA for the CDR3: TGTGCCAGCAGTGAAGGGGGGGGGAATCAGCCCCAGCATTTT.

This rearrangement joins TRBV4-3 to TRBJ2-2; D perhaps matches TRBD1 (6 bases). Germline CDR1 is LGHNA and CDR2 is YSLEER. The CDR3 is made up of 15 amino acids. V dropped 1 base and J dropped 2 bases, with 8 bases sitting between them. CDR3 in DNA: TGCGCCAGCAGCCAAGTGGGGGCAAACACCGGGGAGCTGTTTTTT. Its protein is CASSQVGANTGELFF.

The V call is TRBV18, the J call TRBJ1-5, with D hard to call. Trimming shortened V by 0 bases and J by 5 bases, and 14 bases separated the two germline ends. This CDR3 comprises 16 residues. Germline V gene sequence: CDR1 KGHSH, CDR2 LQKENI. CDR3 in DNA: TGTGCCAGCTCACCACCGGGGAGGGCCGGTCATCAGCCCCAGCATTTT. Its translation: CASSPPGRAGHQPQHF.

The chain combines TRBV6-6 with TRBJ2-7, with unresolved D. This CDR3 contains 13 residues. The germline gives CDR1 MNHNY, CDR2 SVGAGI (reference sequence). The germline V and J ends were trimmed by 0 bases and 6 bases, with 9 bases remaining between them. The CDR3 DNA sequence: TGTGCCAGCAGTTACTCTCGGGTCGGCGAGCAGTACTTC. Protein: CASSYSRVGEQYF.

CDR3 region: CASRGEYTTTNEKLFF. The CDR3 nucleotides read TGTGCCAGCAGAGGAGAGTACACCACAACTAATGAAAAACTGTTTTTT. This chain links TRBV2 with TRBJ1-4, with D unresolved. This CDR3 spans 16 amino acids. The germline V gene encodes CDR1 SNHLY and CDR2 FYNNEI. V was pared by 6 bases and J by 0 bases, with 14 bases between. The full variable domain, in which reference TRBV2 and TRBJ1-4 provide the parts outside the CDR3, is EPEVTQTPSHQVTQMGQEVILRCVPISNHLYFYWYRQILGQKVEFLVSFYNNEISEKSEIFDDQFSVERPDGSNFTLKIRSTKLEDSAMYFCASRGEYTTTNEKLFFGSGTQLSVL.

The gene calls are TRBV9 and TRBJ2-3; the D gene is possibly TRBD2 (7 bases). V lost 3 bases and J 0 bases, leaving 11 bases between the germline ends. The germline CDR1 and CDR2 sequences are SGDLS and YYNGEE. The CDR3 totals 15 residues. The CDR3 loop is CASSDRGASTDTQYF. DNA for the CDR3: TGTGCCAGCAGCGACCGGGGGGCGAGCACAGATACGCAGTATTTT.

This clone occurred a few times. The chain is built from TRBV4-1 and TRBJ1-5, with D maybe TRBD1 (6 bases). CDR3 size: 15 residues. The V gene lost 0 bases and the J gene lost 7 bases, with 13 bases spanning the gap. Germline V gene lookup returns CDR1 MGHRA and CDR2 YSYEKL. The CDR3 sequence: CASSQDLTGTQPQHF. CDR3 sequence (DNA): TGCGCCAGCAGCCAAGACCTTACAGGGACGCAGCCCCAGCATTTT.

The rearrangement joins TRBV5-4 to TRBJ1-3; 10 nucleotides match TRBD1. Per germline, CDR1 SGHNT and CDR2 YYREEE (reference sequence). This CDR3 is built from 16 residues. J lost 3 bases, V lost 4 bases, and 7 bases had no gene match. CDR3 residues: CASSLRTGGSGNTIYF. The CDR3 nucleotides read TGTGCCAGCAGCCTTCGGACAGGGGGGAGTGGAAACACCATATATTTT.

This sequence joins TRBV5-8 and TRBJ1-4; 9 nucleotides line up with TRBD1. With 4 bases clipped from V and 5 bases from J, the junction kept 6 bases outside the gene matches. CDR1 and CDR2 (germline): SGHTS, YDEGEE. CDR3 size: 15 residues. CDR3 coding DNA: TGTGCCAGCAGCCTCGACGGGACAGGGAATGAAAAACTGTTTTTT. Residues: CASSLDGTGNEKLFF.